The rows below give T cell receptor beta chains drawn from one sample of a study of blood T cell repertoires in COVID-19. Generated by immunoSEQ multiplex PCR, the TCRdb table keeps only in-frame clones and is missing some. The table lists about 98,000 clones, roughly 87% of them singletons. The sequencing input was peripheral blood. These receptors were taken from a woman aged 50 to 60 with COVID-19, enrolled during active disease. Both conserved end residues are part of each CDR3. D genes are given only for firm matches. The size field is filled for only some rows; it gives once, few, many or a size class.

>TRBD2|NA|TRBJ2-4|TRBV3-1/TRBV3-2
CASSLGLAGNIQYF
TGTGCCAGCAGCCTCGGACTAGCGGGAAACATTCAGTACTTC
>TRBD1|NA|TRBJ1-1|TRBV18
CASSFDRETEAFF
TGTGCCAGCTCATTCGACAGGGAAACTGAAGCTTTCTTT
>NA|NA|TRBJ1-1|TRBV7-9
CASKLQGNTEAFF
TGTGCCAGCAAGTTACAGGGGAACACTGAAGCTTTCTTT
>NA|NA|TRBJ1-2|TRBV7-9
CASSLETGRGTGYTF
TGTGCCAGCAGCTTAGAGACCGGGCGGGGGACGGGCTACACCTTC
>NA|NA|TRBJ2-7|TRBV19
CASSIAVLASYEQYF
TGTGCCAGTAGTATAGCAGTTCTAGCCTCCTACGAGCAGTACTTC
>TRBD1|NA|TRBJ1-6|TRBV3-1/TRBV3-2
CASSPGDRDNSPLHF
TGTGCCAGCAGCCCTGGGGACAGGGATAATTCACCCCTCCACTTT
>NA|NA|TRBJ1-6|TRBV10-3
CAISELFETRYNSPLHF
TGTGCCATCAGTGAGCTCTTTGAAACGAGGTATAATTCACCCCTCCACTTT
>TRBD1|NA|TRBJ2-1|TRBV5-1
CASSGGQDYNEQFF
TGCGCCAGCAGCGGGGGACAGGATTACAATGAGCAGTTCTTC
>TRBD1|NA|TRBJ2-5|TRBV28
CASDTGTGVETQYF
TGTGCCAGCGATACCGGGACAGGGGTGGAGACCCAGTACTTC
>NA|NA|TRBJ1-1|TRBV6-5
CASSIGGGWTEAFF
TGTGCCTCCTCGATTGGGGGCGGGTGGACTGAAGCTTTCTTT
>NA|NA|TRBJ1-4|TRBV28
CASSFIGQGEEKLFF
TGTGCCAGCAGTTTTATAGGGCAGGGCGAAGAAAAACTGTTTTTT
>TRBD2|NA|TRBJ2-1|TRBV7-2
CASSPWTSGVYNEQFF
TGTGCCAGCAGCCCTTGGACTAGCGGGGTTTACAATGAGCAGTTCTTC
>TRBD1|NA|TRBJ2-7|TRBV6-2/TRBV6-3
CASSLRQGGSYEQYF
TGTGCCAGCAGCCTACGACAGGGGGGTTCCTACGAGCAGTACTTC
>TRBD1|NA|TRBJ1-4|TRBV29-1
CSVATGPGEKLFF
TGCAGCGTCGCGACAGGGCCGGGTGAAAAACTGTTTTTT
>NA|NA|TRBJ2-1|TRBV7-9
CASSLDRSYNEQFF
TGTGCCAGCAGCTTAGACAGGTCCTACAATGAGCAGTTCTTC
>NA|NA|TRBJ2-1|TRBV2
CASEEGVEYNEQFF
TGTGCCAGCGAAGAGGGGGTTGAGTACAATGAGCAGTTCTTC
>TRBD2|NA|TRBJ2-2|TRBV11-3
CASSLVRLAGGAGELFF
TGTGCCAGCAGCTTAGTCCGACTAGCGGGGGGAGCCGGGGAGCTGTTTTTT
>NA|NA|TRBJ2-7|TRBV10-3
CAIAGTGYEQYF
TGTGCCATTGCCGGGACTGGCTACGAGCAGTACTTC
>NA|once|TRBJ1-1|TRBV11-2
CASSRMGGGLNTEAFF
TGTGCCAGCAGTAGGATGGGCGGGGGCCTCAACACTGAAGCTTTCTTT
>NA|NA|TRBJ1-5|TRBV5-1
CASSLAGDTYQPQHF
TGCGCCAGCAGCTTGGCCGGGGACACTTATCAGCCCCAGCATTTT
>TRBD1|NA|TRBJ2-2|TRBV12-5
CASRTGSGELFF
TGTGCTAGTCGGACAGGGTCCGGGGAGCTGTTTTTT
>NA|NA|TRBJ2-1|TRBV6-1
CASSEPRVPGEQFF
TGTGCCAGCAGTGAGCCTAGAGTCCCCGGGGAACAGTTCTTC
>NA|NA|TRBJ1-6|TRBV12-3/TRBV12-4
CASRLNNSPLHF
TGTGCCAGCAGACTTAATAATTCACCCCTCCACTTT
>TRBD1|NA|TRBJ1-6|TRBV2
CASSELLTGVASPLHF
TGTGCCAGCAGTGAACTTCTGACAGGGGTAGCCTCACCCCTCCACTTT
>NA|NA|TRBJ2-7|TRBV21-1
CASSAPLGAVGEQYF
TGTGCCAGCAGCGCCCCTCTAGGGGCGGTGGGGGAGCAGTACTTC
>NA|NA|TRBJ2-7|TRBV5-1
CASSLTRDYEQYF
TGCGCCAGCAGTTTGACCCGGGACTACGAGCAGTACTTC
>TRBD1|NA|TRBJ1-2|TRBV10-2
CASSEPGQALNYGYTF
TGCGCCAGCAGTGAGCCCGGACAGGCGCTTAACTATGGCTACACCTTC
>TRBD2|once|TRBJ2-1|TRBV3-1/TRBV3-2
CASSQSLLAGNEQFF
TGTGCCAGCAGCCAAAGCCTTCTAGCGGGCAATGAGCAGTTCTTC
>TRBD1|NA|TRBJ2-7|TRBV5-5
CASTRLDRVNDEQYF
TGTGCCAGCACCCGATTGGACAGGGTCAACGACGAGCAGTACTTC
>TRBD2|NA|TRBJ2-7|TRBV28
CASSWEGFAEQYF
TGTGCCAGCAGTTGGGAGGGGTTTGCCGAGCAGTACTTC
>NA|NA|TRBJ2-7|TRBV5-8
CASSLRTATYEQYF
TGTGCCAGCAGCTTGAGGACAGCGACCTACGAGCAGTACTTC
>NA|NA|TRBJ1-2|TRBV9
CASNGGIYDYTF
TGTGCCAGCAACGGCGGCATCTATGATTACACCTTC
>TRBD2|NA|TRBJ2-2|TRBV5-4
CASSLAGGARDTGELFF
TGTGCCAGCAGCTTGGCGGGGGGGGCGCGGGACACCGGGGAGCTGTTTTTT
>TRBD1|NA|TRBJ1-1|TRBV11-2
CASSLGVNRGAFF
TGTGCCAGCAGCTTAGGGGTGAACAGGGGAGCTTTCTTT
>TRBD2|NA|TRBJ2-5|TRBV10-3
CAINRGGQETQYF
TGTGCCATCAACCGGGGGGGGCAAGAGACCCAGTACTTC
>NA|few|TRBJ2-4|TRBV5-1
CASRAQGNLAKNIQYF
TGCGCCAGCAGAGCCCAGGGCAATCTAGCCAAAAACATTCAGTACTTC
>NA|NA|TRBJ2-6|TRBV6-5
CASTTMGAGANVLTF
TGTGCCAGCACGACGATGGGAGCTGGGGCCAACGTCCTGACTTTC
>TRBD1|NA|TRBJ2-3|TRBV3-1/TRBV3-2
CASSQAGGASTDTQYF
TGTGCCAGCAGCCAAGCAGGGGGAGCTAGCACAGATACGCAGTATTTT
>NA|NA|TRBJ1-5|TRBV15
CATSRVHRGNQPQHF
TGTGCCACCAGCAGAGTCCACAGGGGCAATCAGCCCCAGCATTTT
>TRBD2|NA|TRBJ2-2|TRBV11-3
CASSLEPTSVANTGELFF
TGTGCCAGCAGCTTAGAGCCTACTAGCGTCGCGAACACCGGGGAGCTGTTTTTT
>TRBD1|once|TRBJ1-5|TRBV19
CASSGDSLHSNQPQHF
TGTGCCAGTAGTGGGGACAGTCTTCATAGCAATCAGCCCCAGCATTTT
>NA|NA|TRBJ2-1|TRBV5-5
CASSFRGDTYNEQFF
TGTGCCAGCAGCTTTAGGGGCGACACCTACAATGAGCAGTTCTTC
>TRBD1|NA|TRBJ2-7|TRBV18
CASSPQPQGNEQYF
TGTGCCAGCTCACCACAGCCACAGGGGAACGAGCAGTACTTC
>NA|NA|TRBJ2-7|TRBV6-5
CASSNLPYEQYF
TGTGCCAGCAGTAATCTTCCCTACGAGCAGTACTTC
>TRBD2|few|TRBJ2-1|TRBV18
CASSPVRGGVQYNEQFF
TGTGCCAGCTCACCCGTCCGGGGGGGGGTACAGTACAATGAGCAGTTCTTC
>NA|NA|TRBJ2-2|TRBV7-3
CASSIRDLSHAGELFF
TGTGCCAGCAGCATCCGGGATTTGAGTCACGCCGGGGAGCTGTTTTTT
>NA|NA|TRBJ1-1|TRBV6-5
CASKAGEAGGTEAFF
TGTGCCAGCAAAGCTGGGGAGGCCGGAGGCACTGAAGCTTTCTTT